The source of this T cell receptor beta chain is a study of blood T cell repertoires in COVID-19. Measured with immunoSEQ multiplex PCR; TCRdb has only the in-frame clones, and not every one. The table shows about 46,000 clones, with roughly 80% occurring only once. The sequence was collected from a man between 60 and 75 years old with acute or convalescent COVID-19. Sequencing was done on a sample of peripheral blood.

In nucleotides, the CDR3 is TGTGCCAGCAGTCCATTTTCGGTACAGGAGAGGGAAAAACTGTTTTTT. This translates into CASSPFSVQEREKLFF. V usage is TRBV5-6 and J usage is TRBJ1-4; D is possibly TRBD1 (5 bases). The germline V gene encodes CDR1 SGHDT and CDR2 YYEEEE. This CDR3 is built from 16 residues. With 5 bases removed from V and 8 bases from J, the gap between germline ends came to 22 bases.